The T cell receptor beta chain described here comes from a study of cytomegalovirus exposure and HLA in healthy donors. Overall study: The 95 to 150 validation repertoires used a platform that matched the one used for the approximately 700 first-cohort repertoires, as a later analysis reported. General observations from the study: High sensitivity and specificity were reportedly achieved when the classifier diagnosed cytomegalovirus status. Many donors shared some public TCRs, even though most TCR sequences were rare.

Trimming left V 0 bases short and J 6 bases short, with 9 bases between. The CDR3 has 15 amino acids. Germline CDR1 and CDR2: MNHEY and SVGAGI. As to this clone: Its cognate antigen is unknown.

The donors were members of the validation cohort, which comprised 120 subjects and was separate from the first cohort of about 700 subjects. Some clones are missing from TCRdb's copy, which holds only in-frame ones; the method was immunoSEQ multiplex PCR. Here the sample spans about 170,000 clones, 95% to 97% being singletons. This clonotype originated in a woman aged 18 to 35 in good health and CMV-seronegative. The J gene is TRBJ1-6, the V gene TRBV6-5; maybe TRBD1 (5 bases). Specimen: PBMCs. This chain's CDR3 is CASSYSGHLNSPLHF. The CDR3 nucleotides are TGTGCCAGCAGTTACTCAGGACACCTTAATTCACCCCTCCACTTT.